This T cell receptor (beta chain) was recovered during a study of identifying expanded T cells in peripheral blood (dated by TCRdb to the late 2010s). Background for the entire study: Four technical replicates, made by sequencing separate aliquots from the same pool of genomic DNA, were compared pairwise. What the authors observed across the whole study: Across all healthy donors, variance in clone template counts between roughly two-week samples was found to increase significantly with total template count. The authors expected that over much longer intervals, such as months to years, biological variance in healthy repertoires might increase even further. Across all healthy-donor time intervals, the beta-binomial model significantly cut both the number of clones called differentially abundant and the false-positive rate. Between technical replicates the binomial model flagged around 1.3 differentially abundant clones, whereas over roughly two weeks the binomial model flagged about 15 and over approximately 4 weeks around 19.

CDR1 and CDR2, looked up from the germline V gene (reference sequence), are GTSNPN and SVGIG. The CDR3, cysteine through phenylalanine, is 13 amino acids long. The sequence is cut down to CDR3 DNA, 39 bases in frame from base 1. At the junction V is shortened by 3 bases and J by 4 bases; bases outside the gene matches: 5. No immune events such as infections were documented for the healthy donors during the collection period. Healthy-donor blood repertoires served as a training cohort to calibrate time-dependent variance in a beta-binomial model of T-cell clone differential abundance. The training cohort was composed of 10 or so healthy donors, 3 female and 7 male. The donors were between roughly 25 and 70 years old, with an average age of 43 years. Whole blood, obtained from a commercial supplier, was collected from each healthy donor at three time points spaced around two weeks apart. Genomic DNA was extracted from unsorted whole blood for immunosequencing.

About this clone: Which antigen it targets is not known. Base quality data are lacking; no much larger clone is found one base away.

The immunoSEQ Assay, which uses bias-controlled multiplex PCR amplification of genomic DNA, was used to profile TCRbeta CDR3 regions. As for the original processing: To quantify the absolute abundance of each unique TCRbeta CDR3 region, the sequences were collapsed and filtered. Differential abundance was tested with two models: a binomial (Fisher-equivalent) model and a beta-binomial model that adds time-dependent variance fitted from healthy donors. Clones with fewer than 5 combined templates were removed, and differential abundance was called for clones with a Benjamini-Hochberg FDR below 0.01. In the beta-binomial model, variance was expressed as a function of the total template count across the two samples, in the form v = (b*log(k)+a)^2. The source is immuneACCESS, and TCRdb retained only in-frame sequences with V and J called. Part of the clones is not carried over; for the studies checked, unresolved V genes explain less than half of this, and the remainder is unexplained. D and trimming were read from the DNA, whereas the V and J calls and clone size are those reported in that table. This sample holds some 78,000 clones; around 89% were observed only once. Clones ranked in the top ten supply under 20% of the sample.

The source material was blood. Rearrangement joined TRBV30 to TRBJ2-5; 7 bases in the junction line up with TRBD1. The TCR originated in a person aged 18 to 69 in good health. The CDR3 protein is CAWRGTGAETQYF. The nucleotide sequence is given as TGTGCCTGGAGGGGAACAGGGGCAGAGACCCAGTACTTC.